These 4 T cell receptor beta chains originate from one sample sequenced in a study of CD8+ T cells in alopecia areata. Extracted from the samples, RNA was reverse transcribed into cDNA to serve as the sequencing template. Assay: immunoSEQ multiplex PCR; the TCRdb copy retains only in-frame clones and omits some. The table records under 200,000 clones, about 60% of them present only once. Specified treatment: oral pan-JAK inhibitor, 5-10 mg twice daily. This specimen was CD4+ T cells sorted from blood, taken at week 24, from a patient treated with tofacitinib. The receptors shown here come from a human donor with alopecia areata.

The chain combines TRBV29-1 with TRBJ2-5; 7 positions agree with TRBD2. Germline values: CDR1 SQVTM, CDR2 ANQGSEA. The length of the CDR3 is 14 residues. After removal of 3 bases from V and 4 bases from J, the junction contained 8 bases not matched to a gene. For the CDR3, the DNA is TGCAGCGTTGAGCGGCGGGGGTCAGGAGAGACCCAGTACTTC. It codes for CSVERRGSGETQYF.

The chain has TRBV25-1 and TRBJ1-2; D possibly corresponds to TRBD1 (5 bases). The CDR3 is made up of 18 amino acids. Germline lookup yields CDR1 MGHDK and CDR2 SYGVNS. The V end was cut by 1 base, the J end by 3 bases, with 21 bases between. The CDR3 protein is CASSEWESGTGAYYGYTF. The CDR3 region has the DNA TGTGCCAGCAGTGAATGGGAGTCAGGGACCGGCGCCTACTATGGCTACACCTTC.

The J gene is TRBJ2-6, the V gene TRBV5-1, with D perhaps TRBD1 (5 bases). Germline V CDR1 and CDR2: SGHRS, YFSETQ. This CDR3 spans 16 amino acids. With 0 bases removed from V and 1 base from J, the gap between germline ends came to 8 bases. Written as DNA, the CDR3 is TGCGCCAGCAGCTTGGAACCAGGGTCTGGGGCCAACGTCCTGACTTTC. It specifies CASSLEPGSGANVLTF.

V and J are TRBV29-1 and TRBJ1-4; TRBD1 might be the D (5 bases). Germline assignment: CDR1 SQVTM and CDR2 ANQGSEA. V was trimmed by 6 bases and J by 5 bases, leaving 13 bases between them. CDR3 length: 13 amino acids. The CDR3 DNA is TGCAGCGTCGTGACAGCCTTCAATGAAAAACTGTTTTTT. Encoded protein: CSVVTAFNEKLFF.